This T cell receptor beta chain was profiled in a study of blood T cells in healthy people across ages. Combining a sample-barcoded 5' primer with a J-beta primer mix, a second PCR ran for about 7 to 12 cycles. Through a template-switch adaptor with 12 random nucleotides, each cDNA molecule received a tag. CDR3-containing paired-end reads numbering at least 2.5 million came from each sample. One entry per CDR3 protein, called by TCRdb with MiXCR from the 5' RACE reads. In the table there are some 750,000 distinct CDR3 sequences, about 24% of which are singletons. Many counts were recorded for this clonotype. Antigen specificity is unknown. CDR1 is DFQATT, CDR2 SNEGSKA, per germline (reference sequence). The V segment lost 7 bases and the J segment 7 bases; nucleotides outside the gene matches: 10. This CDR3 comprises 14 residues. Study outcomes and limitations: In the absence of known donor CMV status, changes in expanded clonotypes were possibly confounded. The study found more naive CD4+ cells and higher diversity in long-lived than aged donors.

The sequenced material came from blood. The chain couples TRBV20-1 to TRBJ2-4; 10 bases match TRBD1. This receptor was identified in an older man in good health. The CDR3 region is CSVVPPGQGNIQYF. The CDR3 nucleotides read TGCAGTGTGGTTCCGCCGGGACAGGGGAACATTCAGTACTTC.